This TCR beta chain was sequenced during a study of T cells in Graves' hyperthyroidism and ophthalmopathy. The TCR beta CDR3 regions underwent amplification using RNA transcripts as the source. A first-round RT-PCR of the TCR CDR3 used the HTBI primer set. One entry per CDR3 protein, called by TCRdb with MiXCR from the multiplex PCR reads. The sample lists approximately 630,000 distinct CDR3 sequences, 15% to 20% occurring once. Study-wide findings and caveats: Blood samples included most of the expanded thyroid clonotypes exceeding 0.001.

On this clonotype: Its target is not known.

The study enrolled patients aged 18 to 65 with newly diagnosed hyperthyroidism of under 2 months' duration. Reasons for excluding patients were uncontrolled infection, other autoimmune disease, pregnancy or lactation. Each diagnosis drew on symptoms, thyroxine, TRAb, thyroid ultrasound and orbital computed tomography findings. Unmatched junction bases numbered 8, after V lost 5 bases and J lost 2 bases. This CDR3 spans 18 amino acids. The chain has TRBV12-3 or TRBV12-4 and TRBJ2-3, with TRBD2 matching 15 bases. The sequence was obtained from a woman in her 30s with Graves' hyperthyroidism. Sequenced sample: blood. CDR3: CASSRPGLAGGFTDTQYF. In nucleotides, the CDR3 is TGTGCCAGCAGTCGACCGGGACTAGCGGGGGGCTTCACAGATACGCAGTATTTT.